A single sample gave rise to the 27 T cell receptor beta chains below, sequenced in a study of metastatic and nonmetastatic thyroid tumors. Thyroid surgery was preceded by no treatment in any patient. MiXCR reprocessed the PCR reads for TCRdb. The sample comprises 20,000 to 25,000 clones, about a quarter of which are singletons, and 5.4% rests with the top ten. The specimen was tumor tissue. The receptor source for this set is a female donor with papillary thyroid cancer or a benign thyroid nodule (not recorded which). Some clones in this sample may be carry-over from other donors' samples.

This clone was seen repeatedly, ten times or more. A read error may be the cause here, since a much bigger clone is one base away. The sample holds other DNA sequences that translate to the same CDR3. The rearrangement links TRBV5-1 to TRBJ2-2; 7 nucleotides align to TRBD2. The germline V gene has CDR1 SGHRS and CDR2 YFSETQ. J gave up 0 bases and V 4 bases, and 9 bases lay outside the gene matches. The CDR3 runs 17 residues. CDR3 DNA sequence: TGCGCCAGCAGCCAAGGATTAGCGGGTCCGAACACCGGGGAGCTGTTTTTT. It translates to CASSQGLAGPNTGELFF.

With respect to this clone: Mismatch with germline at one junction end may stem from a read error. The rearrangement joins TRBV28 to TRBJ1-2; D perhaps matches TRBD1 (6 bases). The CDR3 consists of 15 residues. The germline CDR1 and CDR2 sequences are MDHEN and SYDVKM. The CDR3, as DNA: TGTGTCAGCACTGATGGGGGGGGCTCGGATTATGGCTACACCTTC. Translated, it gives CVSTDGGGSDYGYTF.

The CDR3 spells CARCQEAFSSDGYTF. The CDR3 DNA follows: TGTGCCAGGTGCCAAGAAGCCTTCTCCTCAGATGGCTACACCTTC. The V gene is TRBV3-1, the J gene TRBJ1-2; D remains unclear. Per germline, CDR1 LGHDT and CDR2 YNNKEL (reference sequence). The CDR3 extends over 15 amino acids. The V end lost 9 bases, the J end lost 6 bases, and 23 bases lay between the germline ends.

There are many counts of this clone. The V gene is TRBV11-2, the J gene TRBJ2-3; D is undetermined. Per the germline V gene, CDR1 is SGHAT and CDR2 is FQNNGV. V shed 0 bases and J shed 1 base, with 8 bases lying between them. The length of the CDR3 is 15 residues. The CDR3 nucleotides are TGTGCCAGCAGCTTAGATGTTATGGGCACAGATACGCAGTATTTT. This encodes CASSLDVMGTDTQYF. Based on the CDR3 plus reference TRBV11-2 and TRBJ2-3, the full variable domain is EAGVAQSPRYKIIEKRQSVAFWCNPISGHATLYWYQQILGQGPKLLIQFQNNGVVDDSQLPKDRFSAERLKGVDSTLKIQPAKLEDSAVYLCASSLDVMGTDTQYFGPGTRLTVL.

This clone was counted ten times or more. The genes are TRBV7-2 and TRBJ2-3; 8 positions match TRBD2. The CDR3 consists of 18 residues. The germline gives CDR1 SGHTA, CDR2 FQGNSA. The ends lost 1 base at V and 3 bases at J; junction bases unmatched: 12. The CDR3 DNA is TGTGCCAGCAGCTTAGTCGTTAGCGGGGCCCCAGAAACAGATACGCAGTATTTT. Its protein is CASSLVVSGAPETDTQYF.

V and J are TRBV3-1 and TRBJ2-1; D not certain. The germline V and J ends were trimmed by 0 bases and 8 bases, with 5 bases remaining between them. The CDR3 contains 12 residues. Germline CDR1 reads LGHDT; CDR2 reads YNNKEL (reference sequence). The DNA for the CDR3 is TGTGCCAGCAGCCAAGAATCGGATGAGCAGTTCTTC. It specifies CASSQESDEQFF.

This clone has a count of ten or more. The chain recombines TRBV7-8 with TRBJ1-1, with 7 nucleotides matching TRBD1. The CDR3 has 17 residues. The germline V gene encodes CDR1 SGHVS and CDR2 FQNEAQ. V lost 2 bases and J lost 1; bases outside the gene matches: 10. CDR3 sequence: CASSLTEGQDKNTEAFF. DNA of the CDR3: TGTGCCAGCAGCTTAACAGAAGGACAGGACAAGAACACTGAAGCTTTCTTT.

The chain recombines TRBV6-1 with TRBJ2-7; maybe TRBD1 (5 bases). The V gene's germline CDR1 is MNHNS and CDR2 SASEGT. The CDR3 consists of 14 residues. The V end was cut by 5 bases, the J end by 3 bases, with 14 bases between. The CDR3 DNA sequence: TGTGCCAGCAGTTCTATGGACACTAACTACGAGCAGTACTTC. Residues: CASSSMDTNYEQYF.

This clone was observed at least ten times. The rearrangement joins TRBV14 to TRBJ1-2; 7 bases are shared with TRBD1. Trimming cost V 0 bases and J 1 base; bases outside gene matches: 8. Germline CDR1 is SGHDN and CDR2 is FVKESK. The CDR3 is 17 residues long. The DNA for the CDR3 is TGTGCCAGCAGCCAAGATCTAGGCAGGGGGAATAACTATGGCTACACCTTC. Protein sequence: CASSQDLGRGNNYGYTF.

V usage is TRBV3-1 and J usage is TRBJ2-1, with D unclear. This CDR3 has 16 residues. V lost 4 bases, J lost 0 bases, and 13 bases lay in between. The germline gives CDR1 LGHDT, CDR2 YNNKEL (reference sequence). The CDR3 region has the DNA TGTGCCAGCAGCCCCAGTTGGGGTGGCTCCTACAATGAGCAGTTCTTC. This sequence encodes CASSPSWGGSYNEQFF.

This clone was detected ten times or more. This chain joins TRBV3-1 and TRBJ2-1; 7 nucleotides agree with TRBD2. V lost 2 bases and J lost 1; bases outside the gene matches: 8. Germline assignment: CDR1 LGHDT and CDR2 YNNKEL (reference sequence). The CDR3 loop spans 17 amino acids. The DNA for the CDR3 is TGTGCCAGCAGCCAACCCCAGCGGGGTTTATCCTACAATGAGCAGTTCTTC. Translation: CASSQPQRGLSYNEQFF.

This clone was detected ten times or more. Possible read error: a much larger clone is one base away. Other nucleotide sequences from this sample produce the same CDR3. The CDR3 nucleotides are TGTGCCAGTAACCCGGGGGGGTCCGGGGCCAACGTCCTGACTTTC. Its protein product is CASNPGGSGANVLTF. V gene TRBV19 combines with J gene TRBJ2-6; 8 nucleotides line up with TRBD2. The trim removed 7 bases at V and 4 bases at J, leaving 6 bases unmatched. Looked up from germline, CDR1 is LNHDA and CDR2 is SQIVND (reference sequence). This CDR3 is built from 15 residues.

This clone has ten or more counts. The J gene is TRBJ1-1, the V gene TRBV20-1, with D hard to call. This CDR3 spans 10 amino acids. Trimming left V 3 bases short and J 3 bases short, with 2 bases between. Per the germline V gene, CDR1 is DFQATT and CDR2 is SNEGSKA (reference sequence). Here the CDR3 reads CSARDTEAFF. As DNA, the CDR3 is TGCAGTGCTAGGGACACTGAAGCTTTCTTT.

At least ten counts were recorded for this clone. This rearrangement joins TRBV4-2 to TRBJ1-1; tentative D call: TRBD1 (6 bases). CDR3 length equals 13 residues. Germline V gene data show CDR1 as LGHNA and CDR2 as YNFKEQ. The V end was cut by 3 bases, the J end by 6 bases, with 11 bases between. CDR3 region: CASSQTNRAEAFF. Here the CDR3 DNA reads TGTGCCAGCAGCCAGACAAACAGGGCTGAAGCTTTCTTT.

This clone was recorded a few times. A junction end diverges from the germline sequence, so it may reflect a read error. This sequence joins TRBV6-1 and TRBJ2-7, with no clear D. In germline, CDR1 is MNHNS, CDR2 SASEGT. The CDR3 covers 13 residues. This chain's CDR3 is CAGRSGPPYDQYF. The CDR3 DNA is TGTGCCGGCCGGAGTGGACCTCCTTACGATCAGTACTTC.

This clone was counted ten times or more. The chain has TRBV7-2 and TRBJ1-2, with TRBD1 as a possible D gene (6 bases). Trimming took 5 bases from V and 5 from J, leaving 15 bases between them. The CDR3 covers 14 residues. Per the germline V gene, CDR1 is SGHTA and CDR2 is FQGNSA. The chain's CDR3 is CASSPIMTGYGYTF. CDR3 sequence (DNA): TGTGCCAGCAGCCCTATAATGACAGGATATGGCTACACCTTC.

J is TRBJ1-1 and V is TRBV6-1; D gene ambiguous. Looked up from germline, CDR1 is MNHNS and CDR2 is SASEGT. The V gene lost 2 bases and the J gene lost 1 base, with 2 bases spanning the gap. The CDR3 has 12 residues. The CDR3 loop is CASSEWNTEAFF. CDR3 bases: TGTGCCAGCAGTGAATGGAACACTGAAGCTTTCTTT.

This clone was detected many times. A read error may be the cause here, since a much bigger clone is one base away. This sample includes further DNA sequences coding for the same CDR3. This chain joins TRBV6-1 and TRBJ1-1, with D possibly being TRBD1 (5 bases). Trimming shortened V by 6 bases and J by 4 bases, and 21 bases separated the two germline ends. Germline V gives CDR1 MNHNS, CDR2 SASEGT. This CDR3 region has 16 residues. This CDR3 is CASSRAGPTWGTEAFF. The CDR3 nucleotides read TGTGCCAGCAGCCGAGCAGGGCCCACCTGGGGCACTGAAGCTTTCTTT.

This clone qualifies as medium-sized. The chain links TRBV4-2 to TRBJ2-7, with a tentative D call TRBD1 (7 bases). V was cut by 4 bases and J by 1 base, with 11 bases left in between. Per the germline V gene, CDR1 is LGHNA and CDR2 is YNFKEQ. The CDR3 runs to 14 residues. DNA for the CDR3: TGTGCCAGCAGCCCTTCAGGGGGGTCCTACGAGCAGTACTTC. Its protein is CASSPSGGSYEQYF.

This clone was detected a few times. This may arise from a read error, as a much more abundant clone is one base away. This chain links TRBV27 with TRBJ2-7, with D uncertain. The germline CDR1 and CDR2 sequences are MNHEY and SMNVEV (reference sequence). The CDR3 loop spans 12 amino acids. Written as DNA, the CDR3 is TGTGCCAGCAGCTTATCGATCTACGAGCAGTACTTC. Protein product: CASSLSIYEQYF.

V usage is TRBV7-2 and J usage is TRBJ2-3, with TRBD2 matching over 7 bases. CDR1 and CDR2 (germline): SGHTA, FQGNSA. Trimming cost V 0 bases and J 0 bases; bases outside gene matches: 0. The CDR3 is 15 residues long. CDR3 residues: CASSLASGSTDTQYF. The CDR3 DNA reads TGTGCCAGCAGCTTAGCTAGCGGGAGCACAGATACGCAGTATTTT.

The J gene is TRBJ1-2, the V gene TRBV6-2 or TRBV6-3; 9 nucleotides agree with TRBD1. This CDR3 comprises 14 residues. Per the germline V gene, CDR1 is MNHEY and CDR2 is SVGEGT. J was trimmed by 7 bases and V by 9 bases; bases with no gene match: 12. This CDR3 reads CASSTGTGTGGYTF. The CDR3 region has the DNA TGTGCCAGTAGTACCGGGACAGGGACGGGTGGCTACACCTTC.

Only a few counts were recorded for this clone. The chain carries TRBV6-2 or TRBV6-3 and TRBJ2-7, with 13 bases matching TRBD2. This CDR3 comprises 14 residues. Trimming took 6 bases from V and 6 from J; bases not matched to a gene: 5. CDR1 and CDR2 (germline): MNHEY, SVGEGT. The CDR3 protein is CASSHGLAGVEQYF. In DNA form, the CDR3 reads TGTGCCAGCAGCCACGGACTAGCGGGAGTCGAGCAGTACTTC.

This clone was seen repeatedly, ten times or more. CDR3 DNA: TGCGCCAGCAGCTCACTCCTCGGGGGGGCGCAGACTGAAGCTTTCTTT. It yields the protein CASSSLLGGAQTEAFF. The V call is TRBV5-1, the J call TRBJ1-1, with D tentatively TRBD1 (6 bases). The CDR3 has 16 residues. CDR1 SGHRS and CDR2 YFSETQ come from the germline V gene. The V gene lost 3 bases and the J gene lost 5 bases, with 20 bases spanning the gap.

The CDR3 DNA follows: TGTGCCTTGAAACTAGCGGGGGGTTATGTGGAGCTGTTTTTT. Residues: CALKLAGGYVELFF. The chain uses TRBV30 and TRBJ2-2; 12 bases match TRBD2. With 7 bases clipped from V and 10 bases from J, the junction kept 10 bases outside the gene matches. Germline V gives CDR1 GTSNPN, CDR2 SVGIG (reference sequence). The CDR3 consists of 14 residues.

This clone was seen ten or more times. The chain combines TRBV6-1 with TRBJ2-7; no clear D. The germline V and J ends were trimmed by 6 bases and 5 bases, with 17 bases remaining between them. The CDR3 has 14 amino acids. Germline V gene sequence: CDR1 MNHNS, CDR2 SASEGT. The CDR3 here is CASRDLEKRNEQYF. The CDR3 DNA reads as TGTGCCAGCAGGGACCTTGAGAAGAGGAACGAGCAGTACTTC.

Turning to this clone: One end of the junction fails to match germline, which may point to a read error. The chain joins TRBV5-1 to TRBJ2-6; weak D call: TRBD1 (6 bases). The V gene's germline CDR1 is SGHRS and CDR2 YFSETQ. This CDR3 spans 15 amino acids. The CDR3 protein is CASSLAGLGANLLSF. The CDR3 nucleotides are TGCGCCAGCAGCTTGGCAGGGCTGGGGGCCAACCTCCTGTCTTTC. Combining the CDR3 with reference TRBV5-1 and TRBJ2-6 gives the whole variable domain KAGVTQTPRYLIKTRGQQVTLSCSPISGHRSVSWYQQTPGQGLQFLFEYFSETQRNKGNFPGRFSGRQFSNSRSEMNVSTLELGDSALYLCASSLAGLGANLLSFGAGSRLTVL.